This T cell receptor beta chain emerged from a study of shared clonotypes between healthy human individuals. Study outcomes and limitations: Deeper or shallower sequencing was expected to change how clonotypes are shared among donors.

The naive CD8 population came from CD45RO-negative cells selected for CCR7, without terminally differentiated effector memory CD45RA+ cells. The CDR3 runs to 15 residues. Germline V CDR1 and CDR2: MNHEY, SVGAGI. V lost 6 bases, J lost 0 bases, and 9 bases lay in between. Clones were read by immunoSEQ multiplex PCR, and TCRdb kept only the in-frame ones, dropping some. The sample yields around 1,900,000 clones, roughly 95% seen once. Remarks on this clone: Antigen specificity is unknown.

J is TRBJ1-6 and V is TRBV6-5; D gene unclear. The sample consisted of naive CD8+ T cells from PBMCs. The receptor's source is a man aged 18-30 years in good health. Some clones in this sample may be carry-over from other donors' samples. The CDR3 DNA follows: TGTGCCAGCAGGTCCGGGAGCTCCTATAATTCACCCCTCCACTTT. It specifies CASRSGSSYNSPLHF.